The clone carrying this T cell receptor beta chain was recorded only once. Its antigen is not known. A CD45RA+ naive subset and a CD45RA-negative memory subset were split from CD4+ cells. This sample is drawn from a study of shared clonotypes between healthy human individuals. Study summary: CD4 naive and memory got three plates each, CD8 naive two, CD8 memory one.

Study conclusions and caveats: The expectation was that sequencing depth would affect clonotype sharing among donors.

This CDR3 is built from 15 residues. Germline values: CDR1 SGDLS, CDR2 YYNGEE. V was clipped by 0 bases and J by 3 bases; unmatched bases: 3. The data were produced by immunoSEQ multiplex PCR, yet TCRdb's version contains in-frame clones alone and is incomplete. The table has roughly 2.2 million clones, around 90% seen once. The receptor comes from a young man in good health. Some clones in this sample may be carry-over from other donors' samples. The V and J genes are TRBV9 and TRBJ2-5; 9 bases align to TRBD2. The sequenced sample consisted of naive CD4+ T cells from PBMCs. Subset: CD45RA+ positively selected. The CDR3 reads CASSVVLAGEETQYF. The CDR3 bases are TGTGCCAGCAGCGTAGTATTAGCGGGAGAAGAGACCCAGTACTTC.